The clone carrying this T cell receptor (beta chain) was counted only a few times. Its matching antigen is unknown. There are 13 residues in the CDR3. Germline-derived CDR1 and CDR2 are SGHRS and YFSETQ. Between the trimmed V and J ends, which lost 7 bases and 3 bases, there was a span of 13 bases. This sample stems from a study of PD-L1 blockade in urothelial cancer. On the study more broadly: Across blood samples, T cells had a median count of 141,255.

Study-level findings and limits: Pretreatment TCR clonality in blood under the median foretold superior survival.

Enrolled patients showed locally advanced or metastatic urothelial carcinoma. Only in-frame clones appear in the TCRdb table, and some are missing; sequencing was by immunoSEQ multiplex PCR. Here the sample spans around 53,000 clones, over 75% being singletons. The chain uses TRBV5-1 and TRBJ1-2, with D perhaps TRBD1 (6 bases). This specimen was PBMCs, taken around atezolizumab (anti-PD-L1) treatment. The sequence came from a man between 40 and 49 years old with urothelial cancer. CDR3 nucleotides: TGCGCCAGCTCCACCTCAGGGGACTATGGCTACACCTTC. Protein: CASSTSGDYGYTF. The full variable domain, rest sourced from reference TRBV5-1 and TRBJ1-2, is KAGVTQTPRYLIKTRGQQVTLSCSPISGHRSVSWYQQTPGQGLQFLFEYFSETQRNKGNFPGRFSGRQFSNSRSEMNVSTLELGDSALYLCASSTSGDYGYTFGSGTRLTVV.